This TCR beta chain was recovered during a study of shared clonotypes between healthy human individuals (dated by TCRdb to 2018 to 2021). Turning to the overall study: A couple of women and a few men aged 18 to 49 years were included in the cohort. For each donor, three plates each were used for CD4 naive and CD4 memory, two plates were used for CD8 naive, and one plate was used for CD8 memory. Blood TCR repertoires of several healthy adults were deeply sequenced to estimate repertoire size and the extent of clonotype sharing between individuals. Different laboratories and diverse techniques were used to prepare libraries and sequence TCR repertoires, to increase sequencing depth and limit assay-specific biases. Each donor's leukapheresis produced roughly between roughly 0.85 and 10 billion PBMCs. Study-level results and caveats: Because the study included only a small number of donors, the genetic and exposure-history diversity represented was limited. Clonotypes shared by all four sorted-subset donors showed higher generation probabilities than non-shared clonotypes. Even with the large sequencing depth, rarefaction of the sorted-subset datasets indicated that sequencing was incomplete. Pairwise subsampling indicated that sequencing depth was expected to affect the degree of clonotype sharing among donors. Larger estimated clonotype richness was generally found for naive subsets than for memory subsets. About 5% of naive CD4, 3.5% of naive CD8, approximately 2% of memory CD4, and about 0.4% of memory CD8 clonotypes were shared across several donors. Sampling was limited to blood, and TCR repertoires in tissue likely differ from TCR repertoires in blood.

This clone occurred once. It has no known antigen specificity. No base quality information exists; no much larger clone differs at one position. Healthy HIV-negative adults with no recently reported acute infections or vaccinations were included as donors. Only Caucasian adults living in Nashville, Tennessee, USA were represented among the donors. CD4+ T cells were enriched by magnetic negative selection, after which naive cells were positively selected on CD45RA and the negative fraction was taken as the memory subset. Blood was obtained by leukapheresis, after which PBMCs were separated by Ficoll-Histopaque density gradient centrifugation and cryopreserved in liquid nitrogen vapor phase. Analytical flow cytometry was used to check the purity and quantity of each magnetically sorted T cell population. Each sorted fraction had its genomic DNA isolated and then quantified by UV absorbance on a Nanodrop 2000c.

Using the deep immunoSEQ assay, multiplex PCR amplified TCR CDR3 regions from genomic DNA. Extracted genomic DNA from each cell subset was distributed evenly across all wells of several immunoSEQ 96-well plates, and each plate was treated as a replicate. For sorted subsets, around 0.2 ug of genomic DNA, equivalent to 25,000 to 35,000 T cell genomes, went into each replicate PCR. The purified libraries were quantified using a Qubit 3.0 fluorometer, sized with a Bioanalyzer 2100, and then quantified again using the KAPA Library Quantification kit. Each immunoSEQ 96-well plate was sequenced on its own single-read 150-cycle Illumina NextSeq 550 flow cell. Turning to the authors' computational methods: Because the immunoSEQ output included only junctional sequences and no quality scores, the filtering could not be the same as the filtering used for full-length reads. Sequences were annotated with PyIR, a Python wrapper for IgBLAST v1.9, using IMGT germline references to assign V/J genes and CDR3. Reads were removed for weak V/J assignments (E-value above 1e-6), missing CDR3, stop codons, out-of-frame junctions, or ambiguous translated residues. A V3J clonotype was defined by an identical inferred V gene, J gene, and CDR3 amino acid sequence. The percentage overlap between two repertoires was calculated by dividing the number of shared unique clonotypes by the size of the smaller repertoire. Repertoire richness was assessed with RTK rarefaction, the Chao1 estimator, and Recon v2.1 estimates of unobserved clonotypes. Generation probabilities for all TCRbeta clonotypes obtained by the gDNA method from four donors were computed using OLGA. In TCRdb, the immuneACCESS table is reduced to in-frame sequences with V and J assigned. These tables do not hold every clone; where another copy was compared, an unresolved V gene accounts for under half, and the others remain unexplained. Clone size and V and J calls were adopted from that table, with D and trimming inferred from the DNA. The sample table records about 1 million clones; approximately 72% of these occur just once. The ten largest clonotypes hold approximately 1.3% of the sample.

The CDR3 holds 13 amino acids from the cysteine to the phenylalanine. The DNA shown is the 39-base CDR3, in frame from base 1. Trimming at the junction amounts to 8 bases on V and 4 bases on J, and the germline ends lie 14 bases apart. Sequences MDHEN (CDR1) and SYDVKM (CDR2) are obtained from the germline V gene. The sequenced sample consisted of memory CD4+ T cells sorted from blood. Taken with the paper, the label for cell subset or site translates to: CD45RA-negative fraction. The rearrangement joined TRBV28 to TRBJ1-2, and perhaps TRBD1 as D gene, on 5 matching bases. This clonotype was sampled from a man between 18 and 29 years old in good health. In nucleotide form, the sequence is TGTGCCAGCTGGGGGTCGTATGGCTATGGCTACACCTTC. Translated, it reads CASWGSYGYGYTF.